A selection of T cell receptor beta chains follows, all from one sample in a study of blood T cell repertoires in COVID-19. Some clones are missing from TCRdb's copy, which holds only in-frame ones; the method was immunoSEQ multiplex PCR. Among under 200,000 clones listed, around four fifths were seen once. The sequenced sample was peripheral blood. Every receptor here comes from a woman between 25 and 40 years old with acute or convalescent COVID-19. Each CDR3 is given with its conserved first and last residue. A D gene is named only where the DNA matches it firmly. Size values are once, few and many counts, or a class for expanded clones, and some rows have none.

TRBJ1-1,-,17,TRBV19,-,TGTGCCAGTAGTAGGGGGCGGACGGGAATTACGAACACTGAAGCTTTCTTT,CASSRGRTGITNTEAFF
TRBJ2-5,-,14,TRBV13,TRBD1,TGTGCCAGCAGCCGGGACAGGGGTGGAGAGACCCAGTACTTC,CASSRDRGGETQYF
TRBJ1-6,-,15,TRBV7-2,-,TGTGCCAGCAGCTTAGCTAGGGCAGGGCGCTCACCCCTCCACTTT,CASSLARAGRSPLHF
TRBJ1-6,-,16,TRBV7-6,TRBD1,TGTGCCAGCAGCTCCCTAGCCCAGGGGGATAATTCACCCCTCCACTTT,CASSSLAQGDNSPLHF
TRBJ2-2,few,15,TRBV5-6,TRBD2,TGTGCCAGCAGCTTGGCCTTCGGCGGGAGGGGGGAGCTGTTTTTT,CASSLAFGGRGELFF
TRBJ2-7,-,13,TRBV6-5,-,TGTGCCAGCAGTTCTCAGGATTCCTACGAGCAGTACTTC,CASSSQDSYEQYF
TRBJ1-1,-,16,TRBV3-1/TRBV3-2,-,TGTGCCAGCAGCCAACGATCCTCTTATAGAAACACTGAAGCTTTCTTT,CASSQRSSYRNTEAFF
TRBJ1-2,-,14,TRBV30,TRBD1,TGTGCCTGGAGGGGACAGGGATTATTGGAGGGCTACACCTTC,CAWRGQGLLEGYTF
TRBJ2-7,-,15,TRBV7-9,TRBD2,TGTGCCAGCAGCTCCATCGGGCGGGAGAGTGGCGAGCAGTACTTC,CASSSIGRESGEQYF
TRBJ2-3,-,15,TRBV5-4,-,TGTGCCAGCAGCTTGGCAGGGGAAGGAAGAGATACGCAGTATTTT,CASSLAGEGRDTQYF
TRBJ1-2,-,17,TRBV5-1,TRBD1,TGCGCCAGCAGCTTGGGACAGGGTACAGGAGGGGGTAATGGCTACACCTTC,CASSLGQGTGGGNGYTF
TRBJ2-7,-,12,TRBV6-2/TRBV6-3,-,TGTGCCAGCAGCTCAGGGGTCCCCGAGCAGTACTTC,CASSSGVPEQYF
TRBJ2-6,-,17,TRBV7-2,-,TGTGCCAGCAGGAGAGCACAGGGAAGCTCTGGGGCCAACGTCCTGACTTTC,CASRRAQGSSGANVLTF
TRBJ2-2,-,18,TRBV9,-,TGTGCCAGCAGCGTAAAGGGGTCAGGCGGGACCTACACCGGGGAGCTGTTTTTT,CASSVKGSGGTYTGELFF
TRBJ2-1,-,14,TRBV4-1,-,TGCGCCAGCAGCGGAACAGGACGATACAATGAGCAGTTCTTC,CASSGTGRYNEQFF
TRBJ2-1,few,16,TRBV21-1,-,TGTGCCAGTTCCCCCTCCGAGAGGGAGTTCTACAATGAGCAGTTCTTC,CASSPSEREFYNEQFF
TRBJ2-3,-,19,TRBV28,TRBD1,TGTGCCAGCAGTTCCTTCCTTGGTGGGGAACAGGGGAAAGGGGATACGCAGTATTTT,CASSSFLGGEQGKGDTQYF
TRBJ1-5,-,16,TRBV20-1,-,TGCAGTGCTAGTCCTCCTACCGGGGGGGGACAACAGCCCCAGCATTTT,CSASPPTGGGQQPQHF
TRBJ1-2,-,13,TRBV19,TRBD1,TGTGCCAGTAGTTCACAGGGGGTGGATGGCTACACCTTC,CASSSQGVDGYTF
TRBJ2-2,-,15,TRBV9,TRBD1,TGTGCCAGCAGCGTTCTTGGACAGGGGGCCGGGGAGCTGTTTTTT,CASSVLGQGAGELFF
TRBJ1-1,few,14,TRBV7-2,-,TGTGCCAGCAGGCCACAGTCCCGGAACACTGAAGCTTTCTTT,CASRPQSRNTEAFF
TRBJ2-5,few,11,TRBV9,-,TGTGCCAGCAGCGCGGGGGAGACCCAGTACTTC,CASSAGETQYF
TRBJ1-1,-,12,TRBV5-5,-,TGTGCCAGCAGCTCCATCAGGGCGGAAGCTTTCTTT,CASSSIRAEAFF
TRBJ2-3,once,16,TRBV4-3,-,TGCGCCAGCAGCCAAGGGACCCGGGGGGCCACAGATACGCAGTATTTT,CASSQGTRGATDTQYF
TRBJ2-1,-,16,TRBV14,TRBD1,TGTGCCAGCAGCCCCAGGACAGGGAGAGCGAACAATGAGCAGTTCTTC,CASSPRTGRANNEQFF
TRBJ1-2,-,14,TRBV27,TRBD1,TGTGCCAGCAGTTCCGGACAGGGGGCTTATGGCTACACCTTC,CASSSGQGAYGYTF
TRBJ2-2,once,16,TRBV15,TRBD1,TGTGCCACCAGCAGAGATCGGGACAGGGGAACCGGGGAGCTGTTTTTT,CATSRDRDRGTGELFF
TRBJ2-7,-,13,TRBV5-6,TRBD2,TGTGCCAGCAGCTTTACGGGAGGCTACGAGCAGTACTTC,CASSFTGGYEQYF
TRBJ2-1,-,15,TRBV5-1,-,TGCGCCAGCACCCCAAGGGTATCAGCGGACAATGAGCAGTTCTTC,CASTPRVSADNEQFF
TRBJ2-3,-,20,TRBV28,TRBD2,TGTGCCAGCAATGAGCCGGGACTAGCGGGACGGTCATCTAGCACAGATACGCAGTATTTT,CASNEPGLAGRSSSTDTQYF
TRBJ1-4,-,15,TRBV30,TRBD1,TGTGCCTGGAGTTCTCGGACAGGGTTCGGTGAAAAACTGTTTTTT,CAWSSRTGFGEKLFF
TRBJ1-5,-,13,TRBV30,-,TGTGCCTGGGGGGCCGCCGGCAATCAGCCCCAGCATTTT,CAWGAAGNQPQHF
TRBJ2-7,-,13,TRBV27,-,TGTGCCAGCAGTTTAGGAGGGTCCTACGAGCAGTACTTC,CASSLGGSYEQYF
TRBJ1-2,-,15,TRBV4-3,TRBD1,TGCGCCAGCTCTACGGGGACAGGGGTAGGGTATGGCTACACCTTC,CASSTGTGVGYGYTF
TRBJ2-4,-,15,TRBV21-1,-,TGTGCCAGCAGCAAAAGGTTGGACAGAAAAAACATTCAGTACTTC,CASSKRLDRKNIQYF
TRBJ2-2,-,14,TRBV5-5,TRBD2,TGTGCCAGCAGTCGGACTAGCTTGGCCGGGGAGCTGTTTTTT,CASSRTSLAGELFF
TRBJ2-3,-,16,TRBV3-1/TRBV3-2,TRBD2,TGTGCCAGCAGCCCGTTAGCGGGGGGTTCCACAGATACGCAGTATTTT,CASSPLAGGSTDTQYF
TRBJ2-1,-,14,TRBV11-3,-,TGTGCCAGCAGCTCTAAGGGGGAGTTCAATGAGCAGTTCTTC,CASSSKGEFNEQFF
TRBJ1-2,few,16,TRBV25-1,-,TGTGCCAGCAGTGAATATAGCCCGCCAAGGGGCCTTGGCTACACCTTC,CASSEYSPPRGLGYTF
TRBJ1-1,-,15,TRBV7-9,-,TGTGCCAGCACACCCCGGGTCACACCGAACACTGAAGCTTTCTTT,CASTPRVTPNTEAFF
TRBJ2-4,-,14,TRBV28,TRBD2,TGTGCCAGCAGTTACGGGGGGACCAAAAACATTCAGTACTTC,CASSYGGTKNIQYF
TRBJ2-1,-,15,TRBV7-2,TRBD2,TGTGCCAGCAGCTTAGGGGGGGCTAGCGGGAGAGCGCAGTTCTTC,CASSLGGASGRAQFF
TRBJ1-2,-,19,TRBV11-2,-,TGTGCCAGCAGCTTAGAACAGCTCAAAGCACCACCCTCCAATTATGGCTACACCTTC,CASSLEQLKAPPSNYGYTF
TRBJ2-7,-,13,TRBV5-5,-,TGTGCCAGCAGCTTAACAGGGACCCTCGAGCAGTACTTC,CASSLTGTLEQYF
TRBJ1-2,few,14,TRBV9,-,TGTGCCAGCAGCGTAGCAGCACAGGCCTATGGCTACACCTTC,CASSVAAQAYGYTF
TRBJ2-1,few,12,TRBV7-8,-,TGTGCCAGCAGTTACCCCAACACGGAGCAGTTCTTC,CASSYPNTEQFF
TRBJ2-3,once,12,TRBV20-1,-,TGCAGTGCTAGTGGCGGCACAGATACGCAGTATTTT,CSASGGTDTQYF
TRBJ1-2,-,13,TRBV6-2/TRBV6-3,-,TGTGCCAGCAGTTACGAGGTTAACTATGGCTACACCTTC,CASSYEVNYGYTF
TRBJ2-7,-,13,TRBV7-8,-,TGTGCCAGCAGCTTATACCCAAGAGACAAGCAGTACTTC,CASSLYPRDKQYF
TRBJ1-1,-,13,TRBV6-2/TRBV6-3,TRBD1,TGTGCCAGCAGTTACCCACAGGGGATTGAAGCTTTCTTT,CASSYPQGIEAFF
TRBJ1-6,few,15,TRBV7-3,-,TGTGCCAGCAGCCCGACCGGGGGGGCAAATTCACCCCTCCACTTT,CASSPTGGANSPLHF
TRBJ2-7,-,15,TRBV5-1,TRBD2,TGCGCCAGCAGCTACGGACTAGCGAGGGTCGACGAGCAGTACTTC,CASSYGLARVDEQYF
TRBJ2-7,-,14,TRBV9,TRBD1,TGTGCCAGCAGCGAGGGGACAGACTCCTACGAGCAGTACTTC,CASSEGTDSYEQYF